This TCR beta chain was found in a study of blood T cell repertoires in COVID-19. As for the study in general: PBMCs, B-cell-depleted T cells, or T cells were the source of the cDNA or gDNA that made up the material.

The authors' processing: Amplification of reference gene primers provided the estimated nucleated cell counts. Profiled with immunoSEQ multiplex PCR; TCRdb holds only in-frame clones, not every one. That table is the source of V, J and clone size, and D and trimming were worked out from the DNA. Of around 56,000 clones listed, less than 75% are singletons. The CDR3 loop spans 17 amino acids. Germline V gene sequence: CDR1 KGHDR, CDR2 SFDVKD. The junction had 6 bases not matched to a gene; V was cut back by 4 bases and J by 4 bases. This clone was seen only once. What was sequenced was peripheral blood. This receptor was identified in a woman between 65 and 79 years old with acute or convalescent COVID-19. The chain combines TRBV24-1 with TRBJ2-5; TRBD2 agrees at 15 bases. The CDR3 here is CATSEGTSGGPGETQYF. The CDR3 DNA is TGTGCCACCAGTGAAGGGACTAGCGGGGGGCCCGGAGAGACCCAGTACTTC.